Below are 24 T cell receptor beta chains sequenced from a single sample in a study of response to subunit inactivated influenza vaccine. TCRdb called the RT-PCR reads again in MiXCR, with one record for every CDR3 protein. This table has almost 250,000 distinct CDR3 sequences, 10% to 15% appearing once. This material consisted of non-naive T cells sorted from PBMCs, taken approximately 15 days before vaccination. Receptors originate from a man over 45 who received an inactivated influenza vaccine.

This clonotype was observed a handful of times. V and J are TRBV6-6 and TRBJ1-5, with 8 bases fitting TRBD1. The germline V gene has CDR1 MNHNY and CDR2 SVGAGI (reference sequence). The CDR3 covers 13 residues. V trimming: 8 bases; J trimming: 10 bases; junction bases outside the gene matches: 10. The CDR3 sequence is CASLGQAGGPQHF. The CDR3 nucleotides are TGTGCCAGCCTCGGACAGGCAGGGGGCCCCCAGCATTTT.

This chain uses TRBV2 with TRBJ2-5; 9 nucleotides agree with TRBD2. J gave up 5 bases and V 2 bases, and 12 bases lay outside the gene matches. The V gene's germline CDR1 is SNHLY and CDR2 FYNNEI. CDR3 length equals 17 residues. The CDR3 protein is CASSEWKSGGIKETQYF. CDR3 coding DNA: TGTGCCAGCAGTGAATGGAAAAGCGGGGGGATAAAGGAGACCCAGTACTTC.

This clonotype was observed a few times. The rearrangement uses TRBV10-3 and TRBJ2-2, with TRBD2 as a possible D gene (7 bases). CDR1 ENHRY and CDR2 SYGVKD come from the germline V gene. With 6 bases removed from V and 5 bases from J, the gap between germline ends came to 13 bases. This CDR3 has 14 residues. Written as DNA, the CDR3 is TGTGCCATCAGCCCTCGGGGGGCGACCGGGGAGCTGTTTTTT. Translating it yields CAISPRGATGELFF.

This clonotype was seen a handful of times. Written as DNA, the CDR3 is TGCGCCAGCAGCTCAGCTCTAATGACAGGGAACACTGAAGCTTTCTTT. It encodes CASSSALMTGNTEAFF. The chain recombines TRBV5-1 with TRBJ1-1, with TRBD1 as a possible D gene (6 bases). Germline CDR1 reads SGHRS; CDR2 reads YFSETQ. The CDR3 spans 16 residues. The V and J ends lost 3 bases and 1 base respectively, with 16 bases between them.

In its sample, this clonotype was seen a few times. The chain recombines TRBV10-3 with TRBJ2-2; 7 positions agree with TRBD1. The germline gives CDR1 ENHRY, CDR2 SYGVKD. V lost 5 bases and J lost 6; bases outside the gene matches: 6. The CDR3 has 14 residues. Here the CDR3 reads CAISQDRVAGELFF. The CDR3 DNA sequence: TGTGCCATCAGTCAAGACAGGGTCGCCGGGGAGCTGTTTTTT.

This sequence joins TRBV29-1 and TRBJ1-2, with D possibly matching TRBD1 (6 bases). Germline lookup yields CDR1 SQVTM and CDR2 ANQGSEA. The CDR3 runs to 12 residues. Trimming pared 4 bases from V and 8 bases from J, leaving 14 bases between. The CDR3 reads CSVAWGAKGYTF. The CDR3 DNA is TGCAGCGTTGCGTGGGGGGCTAAAGGCTACACCTTC.

This clonotype was seen a few times. V gene TRBV7-2 combines with J gene TRBJ2-1; 9 bases align to TRBD2. This CDR3 is built from 15 residues. Germline V gene sequence: CDR1 SGHTA, CDR2 FQGNSA. V trimming: 3 bases; J trimming: 4 bases; junction bases outside the gene matches: 4. The CDR3 reads CASSLSTSGYNEQFF. CDR3 DNA sequence: TGTGCCAGCAGCTTGTCCACTAGCGGGTACAATGAGCAGTTCTTC.

This clonotype has more than one count but fewer than ten. The chain uses TRBV20-1 and TRBJ2-2; the match to TRBD2 covers 9 bases. This CDR3 comprises 15 residues. J was trimmed by 5 bases and V by 3 bases; bases with no gene match: 7. The germline CDR1 and CDR2 sequences are DFQATT and SNEGSKA (reference sequence). The chain's CDR3 is CSASFAGGRTGELFF. CDR3 coding DNA: TGCAGTGCTAGTTTCGCGGGGGGGCGTACCGGGGAGCTGTTTTTT.

This clonotype was observed a handful of times. V is TRBV29-1 and J is TRBJ2-7, with 11 positions matching TRBD1. Germline V gives CDR1 SQVTM, CDR2 ANQGSEA. CDR3 length: 14 residues. With 6 bases clipped from V and 5 bases from J, the junction kept 9 bases outside the gene matches. CDR3 DNA: TGCAGCGTCCGCGGGACAGGGGGAAGCCACGAGCAGTACTTC. Translating gives CSVRGTGGSHEQYF.

This clonotype has a count of ten or more. The CDR3 nucleotides are TGTGCCAGCAGTTTAAACAAATGGGAGACCCAGTACTTC. This gives the protein CASSLNKWETQYF. V usage is TRBV28 and J usage is TRBJ2-5; no definite D call. This CDR3 is built from 13 residues. Germline CDR1 reads MDHEN; CDR2 reads SYDVKM. With 2 bases removed from V and 5 bases from J, the gap between germline ends came to 9 bases.

This clonotype was counted a few times. A read error may produce the germline difference seen at one junction end. The rearrangement uses TRBV5-1 and TRBJ2-1, with no clear D. The CDR3 has 14 residues. From germline, CDR1 is SGHRS and CDR2 YFSETQ. The CDR3 DNA reads TGCGCCAGCAGCTTGCTTGGATCGTACAATGAGCGGTTCTTC. Protein sequence: CASSLLGSYNERFF. The full variable domain, in which reference TRBV5-1 and TRBJ2-1 provide the parts outside the CDR3, is KAGVTQTPRYLIKTRGQQVTLSCSPISGHRSVSWYQQTPGQGLQFLFEYFSETQRNKGNFPGRFSGRQFSNSRSEMNVSTLELGDSALYLCASSLLGSYNERFFGPGTRLTVL.

This clonotype has more than one count but fewer than ten. CDR3 coding DNA: TGCAGTGCTAGAGATCGTGGGGAGGGGGGATACGAGCAGTACTTC. Amino acid sequence: CSARDRGEGGYEQYF. The chain employs TRBV20-1 and TRBJ2-7, with D possibly being TRBD2 (7 bases). V dropped 0 bases and J dropped 4 bases, with 16 bases sitting between them. CDR1 DFQATT and CDR2 SNEGSKA come from the germline V gene (reference sequence). CDR3 size: 15 residues.

This clonotype came up a few times. The chain has TRBV12-3 or TRBV12-4 and TRBJ1-3; weak D call: TRBD1 (5 bases). This CDR3 comprises 15 residues. Trimming took 5 bases from V and 0 from J, leaving 11 bases between them. CDR3 region: CASSDSFISGNTIYF. CDR3 DNA: TGTGCCAGCAGTGACAGCTTCATCTCTGGAAACACCATATATTTT.

This clonotype was seen repeatedly, ten times or more. J is TRBJ2-5 and V is TRBV5-1, with TRBD2 as a possible D gene (5 bases). CDR3 length: 13 residues. Trimming removed 3 bases at V and 7 bases at J, with 13 bases between. Germline V gene lookup returns CDR1 SGHRS and CDR2 YFSETQ. Here the CDR3 reads CASSSHDGGTQYF. CDR3 DNA sequence: TGCGCCAGCAGCTCCCATGATGGAGGGACCCAGTACTTC.

The chain couples TRBV7-7 to TRBJ2-3; TRBD2 matches 12 bases. The germline CDR1 and CDR2 sequences are SSHAT and FNYEAQ (reference sequence). The CDR3 loop spans 15 amino acids. V shed 5 bases and J 9 bases; nucleotides not matched to a gene: 9. CDR3 coding DNA: TGTGCCAGCAGCCAGACTAGCGGGAGTATCGGGACGCAGTATTTT. It is translated as CASSQTSGSIGTQYF.

To note about this clonotype: This clone may be a read error of a much larger clone one base away. J is TRBJ2-2 and V is TRBV3-1; D is tentatively TRBD1 or TRBD2 (7 bases each). The germline CDR1 and CDR2 sequences are LGHDT and YNNKEL (reference sequence). The CDR3 covers 14 residues. V dropped 7 bases and J dropped 5 bases, with 14 bases sitting between them. CDR3 region: CASTPRGGTGELFF. CDR3 in DNA: TGTGCCAGCACTCCCAGGGGGGGAACCGGGGAGCTGTTTTTT.

This clonotype was found a few times. The chain recombines TRBV7-2 with TRBJ2-1; a weak D match, TRBD2 (5 bases). Trimming stripped 5 bases from V and 3 bases from J, with 8 bases between. The CDR3 sequence is 13 residues long. Germline CDR1 is SGHTA and CDR2 is FQGNSA. The CDR3 region is CASSADFYNEQFF. The CDR3 nucleotides are TGTGCCAGCAGCGCGGACTTCTACAATGAGCAGTTCTTC.

J is TRBJ2-1 and V is TRBV7-3, with 11 positions matching TRBD2. Losses at the gene ends were 5 bases for V and 8 bases for J; bases not matched to a gene: 8. Germline CDR1 is SGHTA and CDR2 is FQGTGA. This CDR3 has 15 residues. In nucleotides, the CDR3 is TGTGCCAGCAGCCGTGGGACTAGCGGCCTGGATGAGCAGTTCTTC. Amino acid sequence: CASSRGTSGLDEQFF.

The CDR3 bases are TGTGCCAGCAGCATTCCGGGCGATCCGATTCGGCAGTACTTC. This encodes CASSIPGDPIRQYF. This rearrangement joins TRBV5-4 to TRBJ2-7, with D unclear. CDR3 length: 14 amino acids. Germline V gene sequence: CDR1 SGHNT, CDR2 YYREEE (reference sequence). The V and J ends lost 4 bases and 9 bases respectively, with 20 bases between them.

This chain joins TRBV18 and TRBJ2-3; 8 bases map to TRBD1. Per the germline V gene, CDR1 is KGHSH and CDR2 is LQKENI. There are 13 residues in the CDR3. With 2 bases clipped from V and 6 bases from J, the junction kept 1 base outside the gene matches. The CDR3 DNA is TGTGCCAGCTCACCAAACAGGGGGGATACGCAGTATTTT. As protein: CASSPNRGDTQYF.

This chain uses TRBV10-3 with TRBJ2-2; D gene unclear. The CDR3 loop spans 12 amino acids. CDR1 and CDR2 (germline): ENHRY, SYGVKD. Trimming took 2 bases from V and 5 from J, leaving 3 bases between them. The CDR3, as DNA: TGTGCCATCAGTGAGACGACCGGGGAGCTGTTTTTT. Translated: CAISETTGELFF.

This clonotype appeared many times. The J gene is TRBJ2-3, the V gene TRBV5-1; 12 bases agree with TRBD2. CDR1 and CDR2 from the germline V gene are SGHRS and YFSETQ. The ends lost 4 bases at V and 2 bases at J; junction bases unmatched: 5. CDR3 length: 16 amino acids. The CDR3, as DNA: TGCGCCAGCAGCCCACGGACTAGCGGGGTCACAGATACGCAGTATTTT. It specifies CASSPRTSGVTDTQYF.

The chain joins TRBV18 to TRBJ2-2; 8 bases match TRBD1. The J segment lost 8 bases and the V segment lost 2 bases, leaving 10 bases of the junction unmatched. CDR3 length: 16 residues. Germline values: CDR1 KGHSH, CDR2 LQKENI. The CDR3, as DNA: TGTGCCAGCTCACCAGGCATGGGACAGGCGCCAGGGGAGCTGTTTTTT. It translates to CASSPGMGQAPGELFF.

The V call is TRBV5-6, the J call TRBJ2-3; possible D gene TRBD1, 6 bases. The CDR3 length is 14 residues. The V end lost 0 bases, the J end lost 6 bases, and 11 bases lay between the germline ends. The V gene's germline CDR1 is SGHDT and CDR2 YYEEEE. The CDR3 is CASSLVATGDTQYF. The CDR3 nucleotides read TGTGCCAGCAGCTTGGTCGCGACAGGCGATACGCAGTATTTT.